One T cell receptor (beta chain) is described in this entry. This sample was taken from a study of OX40 agonist ivuxolimab in advanced cancers. Overall study: Subjects had a mean age of roughly 57 years, with a range of roughly 23 to 80; around 83% were male.

Patients with autoimmune history or systemic immunosuppression were excluded. Baseline was the first blood sampling point, followed by cycle 4 day 1 and cycle 7 day 1. Sequencing used immunoSEQ multiplex PCR; TCRdb keeps in-frame clones, though not all of them. The top ten hold about 0.64% of the sample, which has nearly 50,000 clones, about 88% seen once. CDR3 length: 17 residues. V dropped 5 bases and J dropped 0 bases, with 18 bases sitting between them. Germline V gives CDR1 SGHVS, CDR2 FNYEAQ. This receptor was identified in an adult with an advanced solid tumor such as melanoma, head and neck, liver or kidney cancer. The chain uses TRBV7-6 and TRBJ2-3; D is possibly TRBD1 (6 bases). The sample here was CD4+ or CD8+ T cells sorted from blood, taken in a trial of the OX40 agonist ivuxolimab. The CDR3 nucleotides read TGTGCCAGCAGCGAAGGGGACACCCACATTAGCACAGATACGCAGTATTTT. Translated: CASSEGDTHISTDTQYF.